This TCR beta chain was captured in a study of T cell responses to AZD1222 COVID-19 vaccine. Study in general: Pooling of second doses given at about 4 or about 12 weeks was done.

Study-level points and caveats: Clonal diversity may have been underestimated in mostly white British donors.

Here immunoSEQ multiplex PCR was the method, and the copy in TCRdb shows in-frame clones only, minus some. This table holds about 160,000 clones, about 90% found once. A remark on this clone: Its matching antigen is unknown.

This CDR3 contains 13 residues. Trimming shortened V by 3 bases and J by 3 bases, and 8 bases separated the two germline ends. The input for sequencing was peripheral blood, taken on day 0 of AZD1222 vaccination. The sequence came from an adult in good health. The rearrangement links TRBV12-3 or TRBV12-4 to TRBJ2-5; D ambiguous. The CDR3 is CASSFGIKETQYF. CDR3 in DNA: TGTGCCAGCAGTTTTGGCATTAAAGAGACCCAGTACTTC.